Below, one T cell receptor (beta chain) is given with its context. Its antigen is unidentified. This entry is derived from a study of beta chain features in type 1 diabetes. Study in general: The number of sorted cells examined across all samples was under 140,000,000.

Researchers reported sorting CD4+ naive, central memory, regulatory and stem cell-like memory cells via CD45RO/CCR7/CD25/CD127/CD95/CD27. Germline values: CDR1 SGHRS, CDR2 YFSETQ. V dropped 3 bases and J dropped 2; count of bases not matched to a gene: 3. The CDR3 consists of 14 residues. Study-level points and caveats: Patients with Type 1 diabetes showed moderately but significantly shorter TCRB CDR3s in all four CD4+ subsets. The naive, central memory and Treg TCRB repertoires of patients appeared to be more similar to one another than those of healthy donors. Amplification by PCR could prefer shorter templates, with the same effect in patients and controls.

Since all of the isolated RNA was reverse transcribed, expressed TCRB transcripts were what got sequenced. Produced via immunoSEQ multiplex PCR; TCRdb's table is partial and in-frame only. The repertoire holds 250,000 or so clones, with roughly 22% as singletons. This clonotype was obtained from a woman between 35 and 50 years old with type 1 diabetes. The sample comprised naive CD4+ T cells from blood. The chain has TRBV5-1 and TRBJ2-3; 7 bases agree with TRBD1. CDR3 loop: CASSSGQATDTQYF. The CDR3 nucleotides read TGCGCCAGCAGCTCAGGACAGGCCACAGATACGCAGTATTTT.